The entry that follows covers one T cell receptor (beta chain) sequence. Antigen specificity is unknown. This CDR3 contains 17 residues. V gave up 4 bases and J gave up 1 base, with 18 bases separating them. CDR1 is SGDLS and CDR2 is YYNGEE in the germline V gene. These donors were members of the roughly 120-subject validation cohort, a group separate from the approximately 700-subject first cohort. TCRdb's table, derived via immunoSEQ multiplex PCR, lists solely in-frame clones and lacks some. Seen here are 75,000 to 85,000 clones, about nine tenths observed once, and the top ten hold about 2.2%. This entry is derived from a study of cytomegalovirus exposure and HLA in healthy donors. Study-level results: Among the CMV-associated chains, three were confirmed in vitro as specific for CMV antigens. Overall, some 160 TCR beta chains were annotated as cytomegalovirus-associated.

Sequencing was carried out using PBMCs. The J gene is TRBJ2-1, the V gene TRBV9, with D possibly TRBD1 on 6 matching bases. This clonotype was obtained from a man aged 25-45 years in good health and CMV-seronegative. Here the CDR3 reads CASSLSHDRTSYNEQFF. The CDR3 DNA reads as TGTGCCAGCAGCCTTTCACACGACAGGACGTCCTACAATGAGCAGTTCTTC.